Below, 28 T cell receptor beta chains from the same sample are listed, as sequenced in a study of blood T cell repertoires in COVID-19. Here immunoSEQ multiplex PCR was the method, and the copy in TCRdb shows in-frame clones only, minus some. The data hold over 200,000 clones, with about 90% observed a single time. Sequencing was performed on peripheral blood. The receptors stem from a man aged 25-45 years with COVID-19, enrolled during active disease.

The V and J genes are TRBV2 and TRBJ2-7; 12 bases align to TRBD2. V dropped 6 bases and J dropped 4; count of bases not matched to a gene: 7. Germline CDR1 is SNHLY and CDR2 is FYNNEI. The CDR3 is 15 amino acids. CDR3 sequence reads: CASSGGTSGPYEQYF. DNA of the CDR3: TGTGCCAGCAGCGGCGGGACTAGCGGGCCATACGAGCAGTACTTC.

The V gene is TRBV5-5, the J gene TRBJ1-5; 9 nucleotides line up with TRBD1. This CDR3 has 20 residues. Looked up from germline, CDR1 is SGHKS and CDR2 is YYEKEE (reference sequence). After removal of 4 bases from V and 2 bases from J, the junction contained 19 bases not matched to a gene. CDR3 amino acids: CASSPDHRDRALRGNQPQHF. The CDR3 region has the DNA TGTGCCAGCAGCCCTGACCACCGGGACAGGGCCCTGAGGGGCAATCAGCCCCAGCATTTT.

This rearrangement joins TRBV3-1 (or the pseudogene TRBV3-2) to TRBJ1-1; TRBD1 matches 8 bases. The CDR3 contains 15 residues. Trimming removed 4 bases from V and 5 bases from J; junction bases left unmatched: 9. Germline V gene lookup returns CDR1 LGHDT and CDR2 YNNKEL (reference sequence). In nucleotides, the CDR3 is TGTGCCAGCAGCCGACAGGGGACTTCGGGGACTGAAGCTTTCTTT. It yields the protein CASSRQGTSGTEAFF.

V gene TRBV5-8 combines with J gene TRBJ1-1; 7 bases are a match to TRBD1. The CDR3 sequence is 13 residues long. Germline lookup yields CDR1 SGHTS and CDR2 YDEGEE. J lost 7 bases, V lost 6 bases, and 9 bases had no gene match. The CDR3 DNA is TGTGCCAGCATCATACAGGGGATCGGTGAAGCTTTCTTT. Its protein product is CASIIQGIGEAFF.

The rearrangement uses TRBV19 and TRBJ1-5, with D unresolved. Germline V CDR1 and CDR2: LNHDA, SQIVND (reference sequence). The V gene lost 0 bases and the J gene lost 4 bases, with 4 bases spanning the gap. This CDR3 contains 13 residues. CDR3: CASSIDPNQPQHF. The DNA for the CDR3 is TGTGCCAGTAGTATAGATCCGAATCAGCCCCAGCATTTT.

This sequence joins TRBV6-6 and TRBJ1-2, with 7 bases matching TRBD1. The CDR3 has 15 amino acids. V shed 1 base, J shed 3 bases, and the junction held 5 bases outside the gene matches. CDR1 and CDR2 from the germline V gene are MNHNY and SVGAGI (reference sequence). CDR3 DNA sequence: TGTGCCAGCAGTTACTTCGACAGGGACTACTATGGCTACACCTTC. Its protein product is CASSYFDRDYYGYTF.

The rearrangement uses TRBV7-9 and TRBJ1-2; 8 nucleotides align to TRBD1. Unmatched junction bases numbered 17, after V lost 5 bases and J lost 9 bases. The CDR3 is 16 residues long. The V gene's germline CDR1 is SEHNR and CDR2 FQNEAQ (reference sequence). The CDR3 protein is CASSPTEGQGLSSYTF. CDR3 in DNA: TGTGCCAGCAGCCCGACCGAAGGACAGGGACTTAGCAGCTACACCTTC. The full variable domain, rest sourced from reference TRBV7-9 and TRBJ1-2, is DTGVSQNPRHKITKRGQNVTFRCDPISEHNRLYWYRQTLGQGPEFLTYFQNEAQLEKSRLLSDRFSAERPKGSFSTLEIQRTEQGDSAMYLCASSPTEGQGLSSYTFGSGTRLTVV.

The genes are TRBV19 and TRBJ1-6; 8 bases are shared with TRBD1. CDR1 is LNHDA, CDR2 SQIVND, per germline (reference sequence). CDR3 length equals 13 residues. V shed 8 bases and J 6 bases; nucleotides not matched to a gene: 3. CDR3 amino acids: CASGQGINSPLHF. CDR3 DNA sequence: TGTGCCAGTGGACAGGGCATTAATTCACCCCTCCACTTT. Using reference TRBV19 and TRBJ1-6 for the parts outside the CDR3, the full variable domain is DGGITQSPKYLFRKEGQNVTLSCEQNLNHDAMYWYRQDPGQGLRLIYYSQIVNDFQKGDIAEGYSVSREKKESFPLTVTSAQKNPTAFYLCASGQGINSPLHFGNGTRLTVT.

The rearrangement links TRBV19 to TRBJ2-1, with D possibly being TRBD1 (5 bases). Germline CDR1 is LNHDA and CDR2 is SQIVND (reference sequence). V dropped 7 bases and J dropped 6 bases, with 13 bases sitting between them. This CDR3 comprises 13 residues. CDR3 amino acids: CASTGQGFNEQFF. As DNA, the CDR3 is TGTGCCAGTACCGGTCAGGGATTCAATGAGCAGTTCTTC.

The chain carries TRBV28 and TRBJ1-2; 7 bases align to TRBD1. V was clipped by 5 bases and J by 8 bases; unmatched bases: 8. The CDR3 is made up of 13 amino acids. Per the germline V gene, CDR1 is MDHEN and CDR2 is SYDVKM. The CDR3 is CASSQTGFRGYTF. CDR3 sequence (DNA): TGTGCCAGCAGTCAGACAGGGTTCCGCGGCTACACCTTC.

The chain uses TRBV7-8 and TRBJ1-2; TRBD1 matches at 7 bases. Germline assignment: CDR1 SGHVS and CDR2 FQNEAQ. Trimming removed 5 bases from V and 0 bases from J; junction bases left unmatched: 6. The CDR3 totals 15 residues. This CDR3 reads CASSIRTGSNYGYTF. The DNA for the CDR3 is TGTGCCAGCAGCATCCGGACAGGTTCTAACTATGGCTACACCTTC.

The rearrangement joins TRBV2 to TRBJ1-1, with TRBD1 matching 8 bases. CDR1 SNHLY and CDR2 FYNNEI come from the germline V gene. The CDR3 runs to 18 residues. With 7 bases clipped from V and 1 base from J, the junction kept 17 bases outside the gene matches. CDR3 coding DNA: TGTGCCAGCACCAAAGTGGGCCAGGGGGCAATAAGGAACACTGAAGCTTTCTTT. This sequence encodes CASTKVGQGAIRNTEAFF.

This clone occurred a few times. CDR3 coding DNA: TGTGCCAGCAAAAAAACAGGGGACTATGGCTACACCTTC. It encodes CASKKTGDYGYTF. V and J are TRBV7-3 and TRBJ1-2; 7 bases map to TRBD1. Germline V gives CDR1 SGHTA, CDR2 FQGTGA. This CDR3 is 13 amino acids long. V trimming: 7 bases; J trimming: 3 bases; junction bases outside the gene matches: 5. The entire variable domain, with the rest obtained from reference TRBV7-3 and TRBJ1-2, is as follows: GAGVSQTPSNKVTEKGKYVELRCDPISGHTALYWYRQSLGQGPEFLIYFQGTGAADDSGLPNDRFFAVRPEGSVSTLKIQRTERGDSAVYLCASKKTGDYGYTFGSGTRLTVV.

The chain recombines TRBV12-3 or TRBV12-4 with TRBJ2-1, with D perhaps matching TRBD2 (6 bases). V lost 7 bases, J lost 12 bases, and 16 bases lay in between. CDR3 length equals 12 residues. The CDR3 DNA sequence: TGTGCCAGCACCCCCCGGGGGAGCGGGCAGTTCTTC. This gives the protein CASTPRGSGQFF.

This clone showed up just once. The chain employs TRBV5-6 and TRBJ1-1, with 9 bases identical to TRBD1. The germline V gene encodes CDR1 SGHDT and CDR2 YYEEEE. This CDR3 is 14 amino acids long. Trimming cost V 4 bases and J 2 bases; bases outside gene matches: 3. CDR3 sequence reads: CASSVGQGNTEAFF. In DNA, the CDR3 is TGTGCCAGCAGCGTGGGACAGGGAAACACTGAAGCTTTCTTT.

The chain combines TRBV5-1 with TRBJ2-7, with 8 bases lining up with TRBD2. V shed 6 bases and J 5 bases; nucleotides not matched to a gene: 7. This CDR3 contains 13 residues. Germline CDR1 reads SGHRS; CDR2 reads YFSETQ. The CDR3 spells CASTGLEYDEQYF. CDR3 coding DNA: TGCGCCAGCACGGGACTAGAATACGACGAGCAGTACTTC.

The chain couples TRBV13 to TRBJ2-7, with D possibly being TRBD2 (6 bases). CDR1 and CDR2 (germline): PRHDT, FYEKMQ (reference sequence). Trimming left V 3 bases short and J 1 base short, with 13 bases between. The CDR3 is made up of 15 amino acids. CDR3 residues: CASSFRDSPSYEQYF. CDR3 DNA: TGTGCCAGCAGCTTCCGGGACTCCCCATCCTACGAGCAGTACTTC.

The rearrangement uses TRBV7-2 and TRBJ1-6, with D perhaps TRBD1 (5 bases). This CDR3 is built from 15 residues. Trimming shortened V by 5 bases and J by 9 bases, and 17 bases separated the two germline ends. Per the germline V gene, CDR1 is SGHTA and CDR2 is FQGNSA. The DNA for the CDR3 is TGTGCCAGCAGCCGGCGGGACCTCGGGGGTTCACCCCTCCACTTT. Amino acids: CASSRRDLGGSPLHF.

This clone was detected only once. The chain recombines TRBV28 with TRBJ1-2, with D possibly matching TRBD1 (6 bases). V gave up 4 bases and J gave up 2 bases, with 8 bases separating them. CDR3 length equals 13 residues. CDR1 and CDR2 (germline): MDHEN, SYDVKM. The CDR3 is CASSSGQNYGYTF. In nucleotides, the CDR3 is TGTGCCAGCAGTTCCGGACAGAACTATGGCTACACCTTC.

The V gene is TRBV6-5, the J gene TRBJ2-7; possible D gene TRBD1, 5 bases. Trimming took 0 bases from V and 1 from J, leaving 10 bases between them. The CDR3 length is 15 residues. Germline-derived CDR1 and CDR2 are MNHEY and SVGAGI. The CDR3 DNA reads TGTGCCAGCAGTTACTCGTTCAGGGATTCCTACGAGCAGTACTTC. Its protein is CASSYSFRDSYEQYF.

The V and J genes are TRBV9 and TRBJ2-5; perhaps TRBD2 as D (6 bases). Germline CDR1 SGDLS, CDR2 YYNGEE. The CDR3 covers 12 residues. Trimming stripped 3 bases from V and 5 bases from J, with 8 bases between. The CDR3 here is CASSESGETQYF. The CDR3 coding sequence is TGTGCCAGCAGCGAGAGCGGGGAGACCCAGTACTTC.

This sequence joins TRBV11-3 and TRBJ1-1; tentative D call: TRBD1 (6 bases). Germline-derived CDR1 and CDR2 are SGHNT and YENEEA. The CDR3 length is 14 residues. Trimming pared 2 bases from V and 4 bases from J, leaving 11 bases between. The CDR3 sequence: CASSLHGQSTEAFF. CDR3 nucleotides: TGTGCCAGCAGCTTACACGGACAGTCCACTGAAGCTTTCTTT.

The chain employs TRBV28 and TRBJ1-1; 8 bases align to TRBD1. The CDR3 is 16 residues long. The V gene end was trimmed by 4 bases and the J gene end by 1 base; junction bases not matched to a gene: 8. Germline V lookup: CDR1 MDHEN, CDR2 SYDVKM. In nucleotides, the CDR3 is TGTGCCAGCAGTTCTACCGGGACAGGAGCGAACACTGAAGCTTTCTTT. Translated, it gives CASSSTGTGANTEAFF.

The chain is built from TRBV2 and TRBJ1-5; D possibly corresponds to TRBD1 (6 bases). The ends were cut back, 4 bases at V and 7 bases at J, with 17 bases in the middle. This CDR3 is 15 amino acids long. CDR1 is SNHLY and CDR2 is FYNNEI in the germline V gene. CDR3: CASSGPTGIGQPQHF. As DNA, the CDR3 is TGTGCCAGCAGTGGTCCAACAGGGATCGGCCAGCCCCAGCATTTT. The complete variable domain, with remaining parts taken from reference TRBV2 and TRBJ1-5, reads EPEVTQTPSHQVTQMGQEVILRCVPISNHLYFYWYRQILGQKVEFLVSFYNNEISEKSEIFDDQFSVERPDGSNFTLKIRSTKLEDSAMYFCASSGPTGIGQPQHFGDGTRLSIL.

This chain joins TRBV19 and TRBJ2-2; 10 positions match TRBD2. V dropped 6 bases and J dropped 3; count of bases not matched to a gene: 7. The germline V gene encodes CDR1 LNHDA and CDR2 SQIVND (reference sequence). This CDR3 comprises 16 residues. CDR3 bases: TGTGCCAGTAGAGCCCTAGCGGGAGTGGACACCGGGGAGCTGTTTTTT. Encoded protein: CASRALAGVDTGELFF. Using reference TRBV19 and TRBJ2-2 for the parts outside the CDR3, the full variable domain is DGGITQSPKYLFRKEGQNVTLSCEQNLNHDAMYWYRQDPGQGLRLIYYSQIVNDFQKGDIAEGYSVSREKKESFPLTVTSAQKNPTAFYLCASRALAGVDTGELFFGEGSRLTVL.

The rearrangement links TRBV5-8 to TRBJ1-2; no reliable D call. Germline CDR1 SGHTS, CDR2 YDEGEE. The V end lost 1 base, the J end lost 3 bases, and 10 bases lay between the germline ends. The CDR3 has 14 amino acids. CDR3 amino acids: CASSLPDWHYGYTF. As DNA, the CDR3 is TGTGCCAGCAGCTTGCCGGACTGGCACTATGGCTACACCTTC.

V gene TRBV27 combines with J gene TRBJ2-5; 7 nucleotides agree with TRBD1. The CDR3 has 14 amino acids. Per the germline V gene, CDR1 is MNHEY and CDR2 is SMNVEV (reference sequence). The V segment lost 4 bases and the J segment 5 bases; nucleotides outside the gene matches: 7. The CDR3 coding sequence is TGTGCCAGCAGTTCCGACAGGGTCGGGGAGACCCAGTACTTC. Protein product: CASSSDRVGETQYF.

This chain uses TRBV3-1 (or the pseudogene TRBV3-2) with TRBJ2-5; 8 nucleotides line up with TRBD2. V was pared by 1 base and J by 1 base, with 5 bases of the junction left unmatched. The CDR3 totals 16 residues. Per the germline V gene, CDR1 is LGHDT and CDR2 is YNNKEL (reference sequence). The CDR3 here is CASSQVGGGPQETQYF. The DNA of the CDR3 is TGTGCCAGCAGCCAAGTTGGCGGGGGGCCCCAAGAGACCCAGTACTTC.